The 6 T cell receptor beta chains listed next were all sequenced from one sample in a study of T cells in Graves' hyperthyroidism and ophthalmopathy (dated by TCRdb to between 2018 and 2021). Library creation used multiplex PCR. Sequencer: Illumina HiSeq 2000. TCR beta CDR3 regions were amplified from RNA transcripts. A first-round RT-PCR of the TCR CDR3 used the HTBI primer set with the Qiagen OneStep RT-PCR kit. TCRdb applied fastp at Q25 and MiXCR to the public reads, then kept only in-frame beta chains. Each entry is one CDR3 protein sequence, shown with its most common DNA and genes. The sample profile shows under 400,000 distinct CDR3 sequences; about 15% of them were found once. The ten top clones hold about 30% of the sample. The source material was blood. The receptors shown here come from a woman younger than 30 with Graves' hyperthyroidism that later progressed to Graves' ophthalmopathy.

In its sample, this clonotype was seen many times. The V and J genes are TRBV2 and TRBJ2-2, with 9 bases fitting TRBD1. Per the germline V gene, CDR1 is SNHLY and CDR2 is FYNNEI. There are 16 residues in the CDR3. With V trimmed by 7 bases and J by 6 bases, 12 bases remained unmatched. The CDR3 DNA reads as TGTGCCAGCACCCCGAGGGGGACAGGGTGGGCCGGGGAGCTGTTTTTT. This codes for CASTPRGTGWAGELFF.

This clonotype has just a few counts. The rearrangement joins TRBV29-1 to TRBJ2-1; 8 positions agree with TRBD2. The CDR3 loop spans 14 amino acids. Per germline, CDR1 SQVTM and CDR2 ANQGSEA. The J segment lost 7 bases and the V segment lost 5 bases, leaving 10 bases of the junction unmatched. Written as DNA, the CDR3 is TGCAGCGTTCTACCGACTAGCGCGACTAATGAGCAGTTCTTC. Translated, it gives CSVLPTSATNEQFF.

This clonotype was detected many times. CDR3 sequence: CASSGPGQAYGYTF. The CDR3 DNA reads TGTGCCAGCAGTGGCCCAGGACAGGCCTATGGCTACACCTTC. The rearrangement links TRBV2 to TRBJ1-2; 7 positions match TRBD1. The CDR3 sequence is 14 residues long. The ends lost 4 bases at V and 4 bases at J; junction bases unmatched: 6. Germline V gives CDR1 SNHLY, CDR2 FYNNEI.

The chain couples TRBV9 to TRBJ2-2; possibly TRBD2 for D (6 bases). Germline CDR1 reads SGDLS; CDR2 reads YYNGEE. This CDR3 has 16 amino acids. Trimming pared 0 bases from V and 5 bases from J, leaving 14 bases between. CDR3 residues: CASSVGGFAGTGELFF. The CDR3 DNA reads as TGTGCCAGCAGCGTAGGTGGGTTCGCGGGGACCGGGGAGCTGTTTTTT.

The chain carries TRBV20-1 and TRBJ1-5; 9 bases line up with TRBD1. CDR1 is DFQATT and CDR2 is SNEGSKA in the germline V gene (reference sequence). After removal of 6 bases from V and 6 bases from J, the junction contained 3 bases not matched to a gene. This CDR3 comprises 12 residues. CDR3 in DNA: TGCAGTGCGGGACAGGGTGCTCAGCCCCAGCATTTT. Translation: CSAGQGAQPQHF.

There are many counts of this clonotype. The V call is TRBV19, the J call TRBJ1-5; weak D call: TRBD1 (6 bases). Trimming shortened V by 5 bases and J by 11 bases, and 16 bases separated the two germline ends. The CDR3 extends over 13 amino acids. Germline loops: CDR1 LNHDA, CDR2 SQIVND (reference sequence). The CDR3 DNA follows: TGTGCCAGTAGTCCGACACAGGGTGCGACCCAGCATTTT. Protein product: CASSPTQGATQHF.